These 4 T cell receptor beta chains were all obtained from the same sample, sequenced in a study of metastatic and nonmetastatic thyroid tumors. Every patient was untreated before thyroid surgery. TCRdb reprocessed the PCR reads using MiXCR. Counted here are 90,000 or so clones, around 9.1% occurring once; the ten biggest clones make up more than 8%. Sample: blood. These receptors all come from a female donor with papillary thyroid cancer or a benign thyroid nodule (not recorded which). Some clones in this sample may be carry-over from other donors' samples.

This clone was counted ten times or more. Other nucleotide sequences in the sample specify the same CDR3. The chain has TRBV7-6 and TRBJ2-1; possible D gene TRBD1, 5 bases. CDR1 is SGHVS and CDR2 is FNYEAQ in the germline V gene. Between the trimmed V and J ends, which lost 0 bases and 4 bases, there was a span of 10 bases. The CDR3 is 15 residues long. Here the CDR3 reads CASSLADWTYNEQFF. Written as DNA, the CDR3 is TGTGCCAGCAGCTTAGCAGATTGGACATACAATGAGCAGTTCTTC.

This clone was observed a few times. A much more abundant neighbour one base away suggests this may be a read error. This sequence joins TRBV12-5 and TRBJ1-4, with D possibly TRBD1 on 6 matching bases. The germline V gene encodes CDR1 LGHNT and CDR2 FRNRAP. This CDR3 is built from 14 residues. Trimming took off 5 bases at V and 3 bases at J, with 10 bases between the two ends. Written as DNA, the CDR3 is TGTGCTAGTGGTCCCGGGGGGCCTAATGAAAAACTGTTTTTT. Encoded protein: CASGPGGPNEKLFF.

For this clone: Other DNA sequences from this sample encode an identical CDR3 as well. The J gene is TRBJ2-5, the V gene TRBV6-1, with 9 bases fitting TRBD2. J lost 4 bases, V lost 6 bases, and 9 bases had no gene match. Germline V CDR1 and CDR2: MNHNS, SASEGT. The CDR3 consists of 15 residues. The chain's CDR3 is CASSVVAGERETQYF. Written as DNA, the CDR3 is TGTGCCAGCAGCGTCGTAGCGGGGGAAAGAGAGACCCAGTACTTC.

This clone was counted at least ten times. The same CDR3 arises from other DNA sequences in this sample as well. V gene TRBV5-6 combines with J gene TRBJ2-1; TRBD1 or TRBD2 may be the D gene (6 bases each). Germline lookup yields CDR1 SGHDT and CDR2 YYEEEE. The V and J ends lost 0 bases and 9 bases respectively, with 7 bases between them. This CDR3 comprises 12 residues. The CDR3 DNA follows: TGTGCCAGCAGCTTGGAGGGGGGTGAGCAGTTCTTC. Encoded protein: CASSLEGGEQFF.